The entry that follows covers one T cell receptor beta chain sequence. With 8 bases clipped from V and 4 bases from J, the junction kept 5 bases outside the gene matches. CDR3 length: 13 residues. CDR1 SGHTA and CDR2 FQGNSA come from the germline V gene. This record belongs to a study of blood T cell repertoires in COVID-19. This table comes from immunoSEQ multiplex PCR, and its TCRdb copy is limited to in-frame clones, with some not included. The data hold 200,000 to 300,000 clones, with around nine tenths observed a single time. The sample was peripheral blood. The chain recombines TRBV7-2 with TRBJ2-3; 8 bases are shared with TRBD2. The sequence was obtained from a man aged 35 to 55 who had recovered from COVID-19. The CDR3 DNA follows: TGTGCCAGCTCCCGGGGGGGGGCAGATACGCAGTATTTT. This gives the protein CASSRGGADTQYF.